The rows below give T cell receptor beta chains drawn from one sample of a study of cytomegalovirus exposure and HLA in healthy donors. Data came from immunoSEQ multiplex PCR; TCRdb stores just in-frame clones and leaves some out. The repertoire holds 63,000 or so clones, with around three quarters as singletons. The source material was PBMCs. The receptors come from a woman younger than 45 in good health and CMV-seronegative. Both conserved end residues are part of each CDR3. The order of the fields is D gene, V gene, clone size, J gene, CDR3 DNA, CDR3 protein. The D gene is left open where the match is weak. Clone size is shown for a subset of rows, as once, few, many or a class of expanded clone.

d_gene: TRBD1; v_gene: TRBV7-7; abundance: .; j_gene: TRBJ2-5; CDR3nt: TGTGCCAGCAGTCCCAGAGGGGGCGGGGAGACCCAGTACTTC; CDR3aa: CASSPRGGGETQYF
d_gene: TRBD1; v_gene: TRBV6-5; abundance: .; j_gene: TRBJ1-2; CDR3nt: TGTGCCAGTCAGACAGGGTCCAGAAGTGGCTACACCTTC; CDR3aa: CASQTGSRSGYTF
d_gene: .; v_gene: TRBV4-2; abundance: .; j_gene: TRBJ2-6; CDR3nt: TGTGCCAGCGGTGACAGCCGCGGCTCTGGGGCCAACGTCCTGACTTTC; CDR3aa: CASGDSRGSGANVLTF
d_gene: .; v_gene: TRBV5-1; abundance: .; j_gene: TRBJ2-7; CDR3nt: TGCGCCAGCAGCTTGGCCCAATCCTACGAGCAGTACTTC; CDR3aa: CASSLAQSYEQYF
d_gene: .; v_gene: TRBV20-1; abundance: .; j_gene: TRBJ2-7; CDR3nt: TGCAGTGCTAGAGCTGACGAGCAGTACTTC; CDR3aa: CSARADEQYF
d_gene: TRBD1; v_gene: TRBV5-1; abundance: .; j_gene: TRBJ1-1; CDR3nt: TGCGCCAGCAGCTCAACAGGGGCCTACACTGAAGCTTTCTTT; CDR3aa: CASSSTGAYTEAFF
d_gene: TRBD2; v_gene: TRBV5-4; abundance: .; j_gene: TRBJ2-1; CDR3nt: TGTGCCAGCAGCTGGGAGACTAGCGGGGACTACAATGAGCAGTTCTTC; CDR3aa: CASSWETSGDYNEQFF
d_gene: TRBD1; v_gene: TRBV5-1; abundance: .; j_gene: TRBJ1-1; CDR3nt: TGCGCCAGCAGCCGCACCGGGACAGGGTATACTGAAGCTTTCTTT; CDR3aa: CASSRTGTGYTEAFF
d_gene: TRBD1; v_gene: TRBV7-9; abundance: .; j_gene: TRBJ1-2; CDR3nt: TGTGCCAGCAGCCAAACGACAGGGCCCTATGGCTACACCTTC; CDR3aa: CASSQTTGPYGYTF
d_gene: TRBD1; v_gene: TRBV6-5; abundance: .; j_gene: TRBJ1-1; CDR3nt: TGTGCCAGCAGGGCACAGGGGGTGAACACTGAAGCTTTCTTT; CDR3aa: CASRAQGVNTEAFF
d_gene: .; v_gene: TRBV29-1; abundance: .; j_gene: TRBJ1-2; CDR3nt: TGCAGCGTTGAGCCGGCAGGGCACTATGGCTACACCTTC; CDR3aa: CSVEPAGHYGYTF
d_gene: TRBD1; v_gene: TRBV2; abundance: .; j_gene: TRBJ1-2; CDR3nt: TGTGCCAGCAGTCCGGGACAGGGGACCTATGGCTACACCTTC; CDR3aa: CASSPGQGTYGYTF
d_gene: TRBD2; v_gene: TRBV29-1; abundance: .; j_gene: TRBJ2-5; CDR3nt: TGCAGCTCTTCCTCATCTACTAGCGCTGAGACCCAGTACTTC; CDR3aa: CSSSSSTSAETQYF
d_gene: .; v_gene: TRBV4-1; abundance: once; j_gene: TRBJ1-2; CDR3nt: TGCGCCAGCAGCCAAGTCCCAACCCACAGGATTAACTATGGCTACACCTTC; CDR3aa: CASSQVPTHRINYGYTF
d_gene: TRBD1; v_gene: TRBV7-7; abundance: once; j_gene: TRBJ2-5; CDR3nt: TGTGCCAGCAGCCCCACAGGGGTTGAGACCCAGTACTTC; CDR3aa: CASSPTGVETQYF
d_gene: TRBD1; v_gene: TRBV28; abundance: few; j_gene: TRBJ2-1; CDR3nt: TGTGCCAGCAAGGGACAGGGATACAATGAGCAGTTCTTC; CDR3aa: CASKGQGYNEQFF
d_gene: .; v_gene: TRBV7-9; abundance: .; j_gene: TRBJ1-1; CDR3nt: TGTGCCAGCAGCCGCGACAGTTCAAGGAACACTGAAGCTTTCTTT; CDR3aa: CASSRDSSRNTEAFF
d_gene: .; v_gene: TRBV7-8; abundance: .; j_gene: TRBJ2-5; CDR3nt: TGTGCCAGCAGCTTACGGGGGCAAGAGACCCAGTACTTC; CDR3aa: CASSLRGQETQYF
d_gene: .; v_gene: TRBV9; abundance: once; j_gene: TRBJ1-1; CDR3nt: TGTGCCAGCAGCCCCGCGCCTGACACTGAAGCTTTCTTT; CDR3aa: CASSPAPDTEAFF
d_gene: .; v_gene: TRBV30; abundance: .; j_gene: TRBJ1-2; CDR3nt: TGTGCCTGGAGTGTATCTAGCTATGGCTACACCTTC; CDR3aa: CAWSVSSYGYTF
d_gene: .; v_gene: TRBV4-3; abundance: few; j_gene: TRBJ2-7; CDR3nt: TGCGCCAGCAGCCAATCACAGGGCTACGAGCAGTACTTC; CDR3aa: CASSQSQGYEQYF
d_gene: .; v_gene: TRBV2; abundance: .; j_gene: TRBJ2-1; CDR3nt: TGTGCCTCGACGGGCTACAATGAGCAGTTCTTC; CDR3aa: CASTGYNEQFF
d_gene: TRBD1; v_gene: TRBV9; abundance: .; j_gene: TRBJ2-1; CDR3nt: TGTGCCAGCAGTGTAGAGGGACAGGGGTGGAATGAGCAGTTCTTC; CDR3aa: CASSVEGQGWNEQFF
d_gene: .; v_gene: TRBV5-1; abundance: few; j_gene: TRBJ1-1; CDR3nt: TGCGCCAGCAGCTTGCGGACAACTACGAACACTGAAGCTTTCTTT; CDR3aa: CASSLRTTTNTEAFF
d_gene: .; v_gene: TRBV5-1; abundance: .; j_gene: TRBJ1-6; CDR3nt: TGCGCCAGCAGCTTGCAGGCCCGAAATTCACCCCTCCACTTT; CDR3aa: CASSLQARNSPLHF
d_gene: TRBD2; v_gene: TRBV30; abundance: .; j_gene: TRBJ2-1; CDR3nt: TGTGCCTGTGATCTAGCGGGAGGTGGAGAGCAGTTCTTC; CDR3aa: CACDLAGGGEQFF
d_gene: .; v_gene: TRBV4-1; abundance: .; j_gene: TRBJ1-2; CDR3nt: TGCGCCAGCAGCCAACAAGGACGGGGAGGGGGCTACACCTTC; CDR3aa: CASSQQGRGGGYTF
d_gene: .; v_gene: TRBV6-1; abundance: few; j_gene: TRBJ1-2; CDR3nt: TGTGCCAGTGGCGTGGGGGCGGGTGGCTACACCTTC; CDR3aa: CASGVGAGGYTF
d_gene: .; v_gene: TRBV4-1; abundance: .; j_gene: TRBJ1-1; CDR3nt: TGCGCCAGCAGCCAAGAACGAAGGGGGAGGGACACTGAAGCTTTCTTT; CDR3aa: CASSQERRGRDTEAFF
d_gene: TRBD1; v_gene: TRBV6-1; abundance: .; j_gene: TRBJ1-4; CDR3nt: TGTGCCAGCAGTGTAGGGACAGCTGAAAAACTGTTTTTT; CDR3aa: CASSVGTAEKLFF
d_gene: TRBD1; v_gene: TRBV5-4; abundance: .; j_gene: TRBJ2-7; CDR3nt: TGTGCCAGCAGCTTGGGACAGGGGGGTTACTACGAGCAGTACTTC; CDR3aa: CASSLGQGGYYEQYF
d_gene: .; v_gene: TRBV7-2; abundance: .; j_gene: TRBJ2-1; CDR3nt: TGTGCCAGCAGCTTAGATTTTGCCTCGAGCTCCTACAATGAGCAGTTCTTC; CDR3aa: CASSLDFASSSYNEQFF
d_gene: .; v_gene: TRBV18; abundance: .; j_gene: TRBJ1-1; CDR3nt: TGTGCCAGCTCATCCCTAAGTGTTATGGACACTGAAGCTTTCTTT; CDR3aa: CASSSLSVMDTEAFF
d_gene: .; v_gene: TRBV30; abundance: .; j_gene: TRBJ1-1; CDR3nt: TGTGCCTGGGCTGATCGGGGGGTTTACACTGAAGCTTTCTTT; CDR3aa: CAWADRGVYTEAFF
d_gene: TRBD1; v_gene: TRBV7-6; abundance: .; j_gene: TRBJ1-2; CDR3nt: TGTGCCAGCAGCAAAACTTGGACAGGGGGGATCGATGGCTACACCTTC; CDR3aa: CASSKTWTGGIDGYTF
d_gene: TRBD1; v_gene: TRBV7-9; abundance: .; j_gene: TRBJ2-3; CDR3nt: TGTGCCAGCACCTGGGACAGGGCCGACACAGATACGCAGTATTTT; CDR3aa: CASTWDRADTDTQYF
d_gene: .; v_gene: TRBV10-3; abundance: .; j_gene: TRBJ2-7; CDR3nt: TGTGCCACCCGACTGGGGGGATCGGTCGAGCAGTACTTC; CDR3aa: CATRLGGSVEQYF
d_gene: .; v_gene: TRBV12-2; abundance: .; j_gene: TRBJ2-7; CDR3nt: TGTGCAAGTCGCTTAGCGCCGACTAGCCGCTACGAGCAGTACTTC; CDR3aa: CASRLAPTSRYEQYF
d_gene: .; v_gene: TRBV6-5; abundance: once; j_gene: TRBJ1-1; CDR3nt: TGTGCCAGCAGACAGGGTACCTCAAACACTGAAGCTTTCTTT; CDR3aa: CASRQGTSNTEAFF
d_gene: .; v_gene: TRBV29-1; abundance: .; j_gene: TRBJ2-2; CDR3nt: TGCAGCGTTGGACAAAACACCGGGGAGCTGTTTTTT; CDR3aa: CSVGQNTGELFF
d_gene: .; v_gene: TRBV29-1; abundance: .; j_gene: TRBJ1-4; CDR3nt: TGCAGCGTTGCTCCCTCAACTAATGAAAAACTGTTTTTT; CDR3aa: CSVAPSTNEKLFF
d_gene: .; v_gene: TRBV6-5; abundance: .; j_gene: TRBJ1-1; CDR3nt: TGTGCCAGCAGTAAATTCGGAGGTACTGAAGCTTTCTTT; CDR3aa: CASSKFGGTEAFF
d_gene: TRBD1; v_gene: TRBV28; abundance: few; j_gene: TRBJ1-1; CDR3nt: TGTGCCAGCAGCATAGGGGGCAACACTGAAGCTTTCTTT; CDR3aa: CASSIGGNTEAFF
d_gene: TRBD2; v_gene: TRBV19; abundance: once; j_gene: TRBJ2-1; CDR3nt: TGTGCCAGTAGTTCCCTAGCGGGCGACTACAATGAGCAGTTCTTC; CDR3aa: CASSSLAGDYNEQFF
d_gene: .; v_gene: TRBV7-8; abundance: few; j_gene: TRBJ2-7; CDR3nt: TGTGCCAGCAGCTTAGGACAGGCCTACACTCTCTACGAGCAGTACTTC; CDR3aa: CASSLGQAYTLYEQYF
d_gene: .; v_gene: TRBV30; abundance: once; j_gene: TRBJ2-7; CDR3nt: TGTGCCTGGAGTGGTTCAGGGCGCGAGCAGTACTTC; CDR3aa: CAWSGSGREQYF